This T cell receptor (beta chain) is from a study of T cells in Graves' hyperthyroidism and ophthalmopathy. Notes on the study in general: Researchers found most expanded thyroid clonotypes above 0.001 in blood as well.

RNA transcripts gave rise to amplified TCR beta CDR3 regions. Using the HTBI primer set, a first-round RT-PCR was run on the TCR CDR3. TCRdb re-called the multiplex PCR reads through MiXCR, storing one row per CDR3 protein. Among fewer than 500,000 distinct CDR3 sequences, roughly 14% were seen once, and the ten largest hold about 20%. Investigators excluded patients with uncontrolled infection, other autoimmune disease, pregnancy or lactation. Each diagnosis drew on symptoms, thyroxine, TRAb, thyroid ultrasound and orbital computed tomography findings. PBMCs stemmed from more than 7.5 ml fresh peripheral blood. This clonotype was picked up many times. The antigen remains unidentified. The germline gene is not matched at one end of the junction; a read error may be the cause. Germline V gene sequence: CDR1 SSHAT, CDR2 FNYEAQ (reference sequence). The CDR3 has 14 residues.

This chain links TRBV7-7 with TRBJ2-7, with D hard to call. The specimen was blood. The source of this sequence is a man younger than 40 with Graves' hyperthyroidism that later progressed to Graves' ophthalmopathy. As DNA, the CDR3 is TGTGCTAGCAGCTTATGCCCGAGCTCCTACGAGCAGTACTTC. Amino acids: CASSLCPSSYEQYF.